This T cell receptor beta chain was captured by sequencing in a study of metastatic and nonmetastatic thyroid tumors. About the study: Repertoires of blood and of tissue (tumor or nodule) from malignant and benign thyroid patients were compared.

Study-wide results and limits: Within blood and tumor, benign nodules reportedly had significantly lower TCR beta diversity than malignant thyroid tumors did.

On this clone itself: Its antigen is not identified.

V lost 3 bases to trimming and J lost 1 base; unmatched junction nucleotides: 0. Germline V lookup: CDR1 SGHNT, CDR2 YENEEA. This CDR3 has 15 residues. All patients were untreated before thyroid surgery. Original processing methods: To classify distant metastasis in papillary thyroid cancer, a model was built from CDR3 differences across clinicopathological groups. With MiXCR, TCRdb reprocessed the PCR reads. These V and J calls rely on TCRdb rather than the paper's analysis. The sample lists 20,000 to 25,000 clones; roughly 18% were seen once. The chain carries TRBV11-3 and TRBJ2-3; TRBD1 matches 11 bases. This TCR came from a male donor with papillary thyroid cancer or a benign thyroid nodule (not recorded which). Some clones in this sample may be carry-over from other donors' samples. The material sequenced was blood. The CDR3 reads CASSLGQGGTDTQYF. In nucleotides, the CDR3 is TGTGCCAGCAGCTTGGGACAGGGGGGCACAGATACGCAGTATTTT.